These 32 T cell receptor beta chains share one sample of origin, sequenced in a study of CD8 T cells in ankylosing spondylitis. Each CDR3 protein is one row after TCRdb ran MiXCR on the 5' RACE reads. In the table there are approximately 200,000 distinct CDR3 sequences, over 10% of which are singletons. Source material: blood, either unsorted or a sorted T cell fraction (not recorded which). Source of these receptors: a male donor with ankylosing spondylitis or in good health (not recorded which).

The chain joins TRBV5-1 to TRBJ2-3; the D is unclear. The CDR3 runs 15 residues. V shed 4 bases and J shed 3 bases, with 15 bases lying between them. Germline assignment: CDR1 SGHRS and CDR2 YFSETQ. CDR3 coding DNA: TGCGCCAGCAGCCTGATCTCCCCCGCGACAGATACGCAGTATTTT. It codes for CASSLISPATDTQYF.

This clonotype was counted many times. The chain carries TRBV6-4 and TRBJ2-2, with TRBD2 matching 11 bases. The J segment lost 2 bases and the V segment lost 2 bases, leaving 1 base of the junction unmatched. The germline V gene encodes CDR1 MRHNA and CDR2 SNTAGT. CDR3 length equals 16 residues. CDR3 protein: CASSDGTSGNTGELFF. The CDR3 DNA sequence: TGTGCCAGCAGTGACGGGACTAGCGGCAACACCGGGGAGCTGTTTTTT.

This clonotype has a handful of counts. The chain is built from TRBV12-5 and TRBJ1-1; D gene uncertain. CDR1 and CDR2 (germline): LGHNT, FRNRAP. The CDR3 contains 15 residues. Deletions cut 5 bases from V and 0 bases from J, with 13 bases between. The CDR3: CASGPGGGMNTEAFF. The CDR3 DNA follows: TGTGCTAGTGGTCCCGGCGGAGGGATGAACACTGAAGCTTTCTTT.

There are a few counts of this clonotype. The rearrangement joins TRBV3-1 to TRBJ2-3; 8 nucleotides align to TRBD1. There are 16 residues in the CDR3. V gave up 6 bases and J gave up 2 bases; unmatched junction bases: 10. CDR1 and CDR2 from the germline V gene are LGHDT and YNNKEL (reference sequence). CDR3 nucleotides: TGTGCCAGCAGTCCGATTGGACAGGGTTTCACAGATACGCAGTATTTT. Its protein is CASSPIGQGFTDTQYF.

The table lists this clonotype with a few counts. The J gene is TRBJ2-7, the V gene TRBV4-1, with 8 bases identical to TRBD1. The CDR3 sequence is 16 residues long. Germline assignment: CDR1 MGHRA and CDR2 YSYEKL. The V segment lost 3 bases and the J segment 1 base; nucleotides outside the gene matches: 8. CDR3 protein: CASSHGTGLGSYEQYF. The DNA of the CDR3 is TGCGCCAGCAGCCACGGGACAGGACTGGGTTCCTACGAGCAGTACTTC.

This clonotype was detected ten times or more. The V and J genes are TRBV27 and TRBJ2-1, with 10 bases lining up with TRBD2. The CDR3 has 14 residues. The ends lost 8 bases at V and 3 bases at J; junction bases unmatched: 4. Germline V gives CDR1 MNHEY, CDR2 SMNVEV (reference sequence). CDR3 sequence (DNA): TGTGCCAGCTTGGCTAGCGGGGGCTACAATGAGCAGTTCTTC. Translating it yields CASLASGGYNEQFF.

This clonotype has a handful of counts. This chain connects TRBV5-6 to TRBJ1-1; maybe TRBD1 (5 bases). The V end was cut by 4 bases, the J end by 0 bases, with 13 bases between. The V gene's germline CDR1 is SGHDT and CDR2 YYEEEE. The CDR3 is 15 amino acids. The CDR3 DNA is TGTGCCAGCAGCAATGGGCAGGGTATGAACACTGAAGCTTTCTTT. Its protein product is CASSNGQGMNTEAFF.

This clonotype occurred many times. The chain joins TRBV29-1 to TRBJ1-2; the match to TRBD1 covers 7 bases. The germline gives CDR1 SQVTM, CDR2 ANQGSEA. The CDR3 totals 15 residues. V lost 0 bases and J lost 6; bases outside the gene matches: 10. The CDR3 DNA reads TGCAGCGTTGAAGAAATGACAGGGCCCGTCGATGGCTACACCTTC. The encoded protein is CSVEEMTGPVDGYTF.

This chain uses TRBV4-1 with TRBJ1-2; the match to TRBD1 covers 7 bases. This CDR3 comprises 18 residues. Germline CDR1 MGHRA, CDR2 YSYEKL. J gave up 3 bases and V 4 bases, and 17 bases lay outside the gene matches. The chain's CDR3 is CASSPGGASYMGDYGYTF. The CDR3 DNA reads TGCGCCAGCAGCCCAGGGGGGGCCTCGTACATGGGCGACTATGGCTACACCTTC.

The sample holds many counts of this clonotype. V usage is TRBV7-9 and J usage is TRBJ2-7; 7 nucleotides agree with TRBD1. The CDR3 is 14 amino acids. CDR1 is SEHNR, CDR2 FQNEAQ, per germline (reference sequence). V was pared by 5 bases and J by 1 base, with 5 bases of the junction left unmatched. The CDR3 DNA is TGTGCCAGCAGCCGAACAGGGGAGTCCTACGAGCAGTACTTC. This encodes CASSRTGESYEQYF.

Ten or more counts support this clonotype. This chain joins TRBV6-5 and TRBJ2-2, with 8 positions matching TRBD2. Trimming took 0 bases from V and 6 from J; bases not matched to a gene: 3. Germline V gene sequence: CDR1 MNHEY, CDR2 SVGAGI. The CDR3 loop spans 15 amino acids. CDR3 nucleotides: TGTGCCAGCAGTTACTCGACTAGCGTGGCCGGGGAGCTGTTTTTT. Translation: CASSYSTSVAGELFF.

CDR3 in DNA: TGTGCCAGCAGCCCCCCCATGGGGAGGGAGCAGTACTTC. Translated, it gives CASSPPMGREQYF. The chain joins TRBV9 to TRBJ2-7; possibly TRBD2 for D (6 bases). Germline CDR1 SGDLS, CDR2 YYNGEE. Trimming pared 4 bases from V and 7 bases from J, leaving 15 bases between. CDR3 length equals 13 residues.

The chain has TRBV6-5 and TRBJ2-5; 9 bases align to TRBD2. The CDR3 has 18 amino acids. The germline V gene has CDR1 MNHEY and CDR2 SVGAGI. Unmatched junction bases numbered 16, after V lost 4 bases and J lost 4 bases. CDR3 DNA sequence: TGTGCCAGCAGTTTAGCGGGACTAGCCCTGCGGGGTGGAGAGACCCAGTACTTC. Amino acid sequence: CASSLAGLALRGGETQYF.

The rearrangement uses TRBV20-1 and TRBJ2-5, with 11 bases lining up with TRBD2. From germline, CDR1 is DFQATT and CDR2 SNEGSKA (reference sequence). The ends lost 5 bases at V and 7 bases at J; junction bases unmatched: 12. There are 15 residues in the CDR3. CDR3 residues: CSALGLAEPSWTQYF. CDR3 nucleotide sequence: TGCAGTGCTCTGGGACTAGCGGAGCCCTCATGGACCCAGTACTTC.

This clonotype turned up a few times. The rearrangement joins TRBV27 to TRBJ1-5; 12 bases align to TRBD1. Looked up from germline, CDR1 is MNHEY and CDR2 is SMNVEV (reference sequence). V trimming: 4 bases; J trimming: 0 bases; junction bases outside the gene matches: 7. The CDR3 covers 18 residues. For the CDR3, the DNA is TGTGCCAGCAGTTCAGGGACAGGGGGCGATGATAGCAATCAGCCCCAGCATTTT. Its protein product is CASSSGTGGDDSNQPQHF.

This rearrangement joins TRBV6-5 to TRBJ2-1; maybe TRBD2 (5 bases). The germline V and J ends were trimmed by 2 bases and 10 bases, with 21 bases remaining between them. The germline CDR1 and CDR2 sequences are MNHEY and SVGAGI. The CDR3 runs 16 residues. The CDR3 nucleotides read TGTGCCAGCAGTTACGCCTCCGGCCCCCGGCCGGGGGAGCAGTTCTTC. This sequence encodes CASSYASGPRPGEQFF.

This chain uses TRBV27 with TRBJ2-3, with D perhaps TRBD2 (5 bases). The CDR3 is 14 amino acids. The germline V and J ends were trimmed by 4 bases and 3 bases, with 11 bases remaining between them. Germline V gene data show CDR1 as MNHEY and CDR2 as SMNVEV (reference sequence). The CDR3, as DNA: TGTGCCAGCAGTTCCCCTAGCTCGACAGATACGCAGTATTTT. Translation: CASSSPSSTDTQYF.

The table lists this clonotype with many counts. The rearrangement uses TRBV27 and TRBJ2-4; 7 nucleotides agree with TRBD2. V trimming: 0 bases; J trimming: 7 bases; junction bases outside the gene matches: 6. The CDR3 contains 15 residues. Germline-derived CDR1 and CDR2 are MNHEY and SMNVEV (reference sequence). The CDR3 region has the DNA TGTGCCAGCAGTTTATCAGCGGGGTTGGGTAACATTCAGTACTTC. This encodes CASSLSAGLGNIQYF.

The table lists this clonotype with a few counts. In DNA, the CDR3 is TGCGCCAGTAGAAAGGGGACAGCCTACAATGAGCAGTTCTTC. This sequence encodes CASRKGTAYNEQFF. The chain joins TRBV10-2 to TRBJ2-1; 7 bases fit TRBD1. The V segment lost 9 bases and the J segment 2 bases; nucleotides outside the gene matches: 7. Germline assignment: CDR1 WSHSY and CDR2 SAAADI. This CDR3 contains 14 residues.

This clonotype was picked up a small number of times. The V gene is TRBV30, the J gene TRBJ2-1, with TRBD2 matching over 11 bases. This CDR3 has 12 amino acids. With V trimmed by 4 bases and J by 8 bases, 1 base remained unmatched. Germline V CDR1 and CDR2: GTSNPN, SVGIG (reference sequence). The CDR3, as DNA: TGTGCCTGGAAGGGACTAGCGGATGAGCAGTTCTTC. Translating gives CAWKGLADEQFF.

Regarding this clonotype: One junction end disagrees with the germline gene, perhaps due to a read error. The chain employs TRBV6-5 and TRBJ2-1; 9 bases fit TRBD2. Germline CDR1 reads MNHEY; CDR2 reads SVGAGI. The length of the CDR3 is 14 residues. The CDR3 DNA is TGTGCCAGCAGTTACGACGCGGGAGGGGGATTTCCCCTCTTC. Its translation: CASSYDAGGGFPLF.

As DNA, the CDR3 is TGTGCCAGCAGCCCCGGGGACGGACACTACGAGCAGTACTTC. This translates into CASSPGDGHYEQYF. J is TRBJ2-7 and V is TRBV7-9; D may be TRBD1 or TRBD2 (5 bases each). The CDR3 covers 14 residues. V lost 5 bases and J lost 3, with 14 bases in between. The germline V gene encodes CDR1 SEHNR and CDR2 FQNEAQ (reference sequence).

In its sample, this clonotype was seen many times. The V call is TRBV20-1, the J call TRBJ2-3; D is undetermined. CDR1 is DFQATT, CDR2 SNEGSKA, per germline (reference sequence). This CDR3 comprises 16 residues. The ends were cut back, 1 base at V and 2 bases at J, with 16 bases in the middle. The CDR3 spells CSARGFAPSNTDTQYF. CDR3 DNA: TGCAGTGCTAGAGGATTTGCGCCTTCGAACACAGATACGCAGTATTTT.

The rearrangement joins TRBV7-9 to TRBJ2-7; D is ambiguous. The CDR3 runs to 14 residues. V lost 5 bases and J lost 2, with 13 bases in between. CDR1 SEHNR and CDR2 FQNEAQ come from the germline V gene (reference sequence). The CDR3 loop is CASSPLASAYEQYF. The CDR3 nucleotides read TGTGCCAGCAGCCCGTTGGCCAGCGCCTACGAGCAGTACTTC.

The CDR3 sequence: CASSQVPPVAGQETQYF. DNA for the CDR3: TGCGCCAGCAGCCAAGTGCCGCCTGTAGCGGGACAAGAGACCCAGTACTTC. V and J are TRBV4-1 and TRBJ2-5; 8 nucleotides line up with TRBD2. Germline V lookup: CDR1 MGHRA, CDR2 YSYEKL. This CDR3 has 17 amino acids. J lost 2 bases, V lost 1 base, and 9 bases had no gene match.

The chain recombines TRBV6-1 with TRBJ2-7; TRBD1 or TRBD2 may be the D gene (5 bases each). The CDR3 is 12 residues long. Trimming pared 8 bases from V and 5 bases from J, leaving 13 bases between. Germline lookup yields CDR1 MNHNS and CDR2 SASEGT. The CDR3 protein is CASGEGPDEQYF. For the CDR3, the DNA is TGTGCCAGCGGAGAGGGGCCAGACGAGCAGTACTTC.

The chain couples TRBV2 to TRBJ2-2; 13 nucleotides align to TRBD2. Losses at the gene ends were 5 bases for V and 3 bases for J; bases not matched to a gene: 3. CDR1 is SNHLY, CDR2 FYNNEI, per germline. This CDR3 contains 16 residues. This CDR3 reads CASSQTSGRYTGELFF. CDR3 nucleotide sequence: TGTGCCAGCAGTCAGACTAGCGGGAGGTACACCGGGGAGCTGTTTTTT.

This clonotype turned up a few times. V and J are TRBV7-9 and TRBJ2-7; TRBD2 might be the D (5 bases). This CDR3 is 12 amino acids long. V lost 5 bases and J lost 7, with 12 bases in between. Germline CDR1 reads SEHNR; CDR2 reads FQNEAQ (reference sequence). The CDR3 DNA sequence: TGTGCCAGCAGCCATCGCGGGTGGGAGCAGTACTTC. It translates to CASSHRGWEQYF. Looking up the rest from reference TRBV7-9 and TRBJ2-7 gives the full variable domain: DTGVSQNPRHKITKRGQNVTFRCDPISEHNRLYWYRQTLGQGPEFLTYFQNEAQLEKSRLLSDRFSAERPKGSFSTLEIQRTEQGDSAMYLCASSHRGWEQYFGPGTRLTVT.

This chain links TRBV7-6 with TRBJ1-1; D is unresolved. Trimming cost V 5 bases and J 5 bases, with 18 bases left between them. The CDR3 consists of 15 residues. The V gene's germline CDR1 is SGHVS and CDR2 FNYEAQ. This chain's CDR3 is CASSRGEAKVTEAFF. The CDR3 DNA is TGTGCCAGCAGCCGTGGAGAAGCGAAGGTTACTGAAGCTTTCTTT.

J is TRBJ1-1 and V is TRBV5-1, with D possibly TRBD1 on 6 matching bases. CDR1 and CDR2 (germline): SGHRS, YFSETQ. The CDR3 length is 14 residues. V gave up 2 bases and J gave up 2 bases, with 10 bases separating them. CDR3 DNA sequence: TGCGCCAGCAGCTTCGAGACAGGTAACACTGAAGCTTTCTTT. It encodes CASSFETGNTEAFF.

The chain employs TRBV10-2 and TRBJ2-5, with D uncertain. Per the germline V gene, CDR1 is WSHSY and CDR2 is SAAADI. The CDR3 consists of 11 residues. Trimming stripped 2 bases from V and 9 bases from J, with 7 bases between. CDR3: CASSEGQAQYF. The DNA for the CDR3 is TGCGCCAGCAGTGAGGGTCAGGCCCAGTACTTC.

There are a few counts of this clonotype. This sequence joins TRBV7-9 and TRBJ2-5; D gene ambiguous. V shed 5 bases and J shed 1 base, with 14 bases lying between them. The germline gives CDR1 SEHNR, CDR2 FQNEAQ (reference sequence). The CDR3 is 15 amino acids. CDR3 DNA sequence: TGTGCCAGCAGCCAGCTAGGACCCACCCAAGAGACCCAGTACTTC. Translation: CASSQLGPTQETQYF.